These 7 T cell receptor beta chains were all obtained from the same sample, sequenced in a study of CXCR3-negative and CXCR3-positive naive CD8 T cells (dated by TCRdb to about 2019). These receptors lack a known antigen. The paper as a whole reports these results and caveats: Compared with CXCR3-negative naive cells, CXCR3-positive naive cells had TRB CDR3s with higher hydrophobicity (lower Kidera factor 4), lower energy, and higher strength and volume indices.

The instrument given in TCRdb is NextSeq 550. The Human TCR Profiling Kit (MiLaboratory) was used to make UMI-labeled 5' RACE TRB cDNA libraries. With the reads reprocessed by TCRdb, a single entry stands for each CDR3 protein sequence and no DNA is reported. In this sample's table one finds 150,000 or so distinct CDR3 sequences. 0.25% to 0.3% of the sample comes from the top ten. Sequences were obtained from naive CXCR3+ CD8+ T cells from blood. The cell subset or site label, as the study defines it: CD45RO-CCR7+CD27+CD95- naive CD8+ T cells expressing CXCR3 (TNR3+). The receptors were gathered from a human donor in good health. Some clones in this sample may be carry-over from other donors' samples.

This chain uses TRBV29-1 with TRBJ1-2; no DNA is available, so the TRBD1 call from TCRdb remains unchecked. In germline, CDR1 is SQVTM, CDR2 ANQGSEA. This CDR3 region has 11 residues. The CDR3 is CSAWTGEGYTF. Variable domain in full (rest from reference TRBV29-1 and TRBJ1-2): SAVISQKPSRDICQRGTSLTIQCQVDSQVTMMFWYRQQPGQSLTLIATANQGSEATYESGFVIDKFPISRPNLTFSTLTVSNMSPEDSSIYLCSAWTGEGYTFGSGTRLTVV.

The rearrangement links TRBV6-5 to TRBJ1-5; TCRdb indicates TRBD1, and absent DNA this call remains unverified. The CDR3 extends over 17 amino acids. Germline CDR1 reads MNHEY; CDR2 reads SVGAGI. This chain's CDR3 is CASSYSAIRDINQPQHF.

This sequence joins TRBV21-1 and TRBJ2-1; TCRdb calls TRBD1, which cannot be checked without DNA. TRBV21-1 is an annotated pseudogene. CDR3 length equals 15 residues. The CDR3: CASRTRDREYNEQFF.

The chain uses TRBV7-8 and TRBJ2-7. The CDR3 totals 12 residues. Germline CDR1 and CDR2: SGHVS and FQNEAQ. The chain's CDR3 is CASSLGLNEQYF.

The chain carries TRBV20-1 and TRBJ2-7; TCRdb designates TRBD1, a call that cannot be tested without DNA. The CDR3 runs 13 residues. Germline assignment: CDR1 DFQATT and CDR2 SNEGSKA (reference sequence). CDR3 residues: CSATGQESYEQYF.

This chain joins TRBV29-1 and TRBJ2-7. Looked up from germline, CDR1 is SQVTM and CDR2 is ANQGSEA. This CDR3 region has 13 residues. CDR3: CSVDLVGAYEQYF.

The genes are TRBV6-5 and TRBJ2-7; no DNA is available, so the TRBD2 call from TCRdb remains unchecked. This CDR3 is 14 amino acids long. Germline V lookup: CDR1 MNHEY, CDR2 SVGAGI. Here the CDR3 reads CATRGPGGYYEQYF.